What follows is one TCR beta chain and its context. This entry is derived from a study of blood T cell repertoires in COVID-19. Study-level information: Material from acute and convalescent COVID-19 was sourced from the United States, Italy and Spain. From T cells, B-cell-depleted T cells, or PBMCs came the material, which was cDNA or gDNA.

Per the study methods: Estimation of nucleated cell counts was performed using reference gene primer amplification. The table came from immunoSEQ multiplex PCR; TCRdb's copy has only in-frame clones and leaves some out. The V and J calls and clone size are taken from that table; D and trimming were inferred from the DNA. The profile shows about 81,000 clones, over 75% of them singletons. Germline V gene sequence: CDR1 SGHRS, CDR2 YFSETQ. This CDR3 contains 14 residues. V lost 2 bases to trimming and J lost 2 bases, with 11 bases between them. The sequenced sample consisted of peripheral blood. The sequence came from a man aged 70 or older with acute or convalescent COVID-19. This sequence joins TRBV5-1 and TRBJ2-7; D possibly corresponds to TRBD1 (6 bases). DNA of the CDR3: TGCGCCAGCAGCTTACAGGGTTTCCCCTACGAGCAGTACTTC. Its translation: CASSLQGFPYEQYF.